This passage covers 30 T cell receptor beta chains from one sample sequenced in a study of T cells in Graves' hyperthyroidism and ophthalmopathy. The CDR3 regions of TCR beta were amplified from RNA transcripts. The HTBI primer set was used in a first-round RT-PCR of the TCR CDR3. MiXCR was run by TCRdb on the multiplex PCR reads, yielding one entry per CDR3 protein. The sample has roughly 580,000 distinct CDR3 sequences, roughly 14% seen once. Sequencing was performed on blood. The source is a woman under 40 with Graves' hyperthyroidism that later progressed to Graves' ophthalmopathy.

The chain recombines TRBV30 with TRBJ2-3; D is uncertain. The CDR3 runs 15 residues. CDR1 is GTSNPN, CDR2 SVGIG, per germline (reference sequence). V was clipped by 0 bases and J by 4 bases, with 14 bases between them. CDR3 amino acids: CAWSVPLMGPDTQYF. The CDR3 nucleotides are TGTGCCTGGAGTGTCCCCCTCATGGGCCCAGATACGCAGTATTTT.

Of note for this clonotype: A much larger clone lies one base from this, so it may be a read error. The chain couples TRBV30 to TRBJ2-5, with no clear D. Germline V gene lookup returns CDR1 GTSNPN and CDR2 SVGIG (reference sequence). The V end lost 5 bases, the J end lost 5 bases, and 15 bases lay between the germline ends. This CDR3 has 13 residues. This chain's CDR3 is CAWDGRIAETQYF. CDR3 bases: TGTGCCTGGGATGGACGGATCGCGGAGACCCAGTACTTC.

This clonotype has a handful of counts. One end of the junction does not line up with germline, which may come from a read error. The chain links TRBV12-3 or TRBV12-4 to TRBJ1-4, with 8 bases that match TRBD1. The CDR3 is made up of 14 amino acids. The CDR3 DNA sequence: TGTGCCAGCAGATCGACAGGGGTCGGTGAAAGACTGTTTTTT. Translating it yields CASRSTGVGERLFF.

This clonotype was counted between two and nine times. This chain joins TRBV19 and TRBJ1-5; no reliable D call. The V gene's germline CDR1 is LNHDA and CDR2 SQIVND (reference sequence). Trimming took off 0 bases at V and 7 bases at J, with 13 bases between the two ends. This CDR3 region has 15 residues. This CDR3 is CASSIDQRNGQPQHF. CDR3 DNA: TGTGCCAGTAGTATAGATCAAAGGAATGGACAGCCCCAGCATTTT. The complete variable domain, with remaining parts taken from reference TRBV19 and TRBJ1-5, reads DGGITQSPKYLFRKEGQNVTLSCEQNLNHDAMYWYRQDPGQGLRLIYYSQIVNDFQKGDIAEGYSVSREKKESFPLTVTSAQKNPTAFYLCASSIDQRNGQPQHFGDGTRLSIL.

The rearrangement links TRBV6-1 to TRBJ2-7; 9 bases line up with TRBD2. V trimming: 7 bases; J trimming: 1 base; junction bases outside the gene matches: 8. The CDR3 is 15 residues long. CDR1 is MNHNS and CDR2 is SASEGT in the germline V gene. The CDR3 reads CASTPLAGVSYEQYF. The CDR3 DNA follows: TGTGCCAGCACCCCTTTAGCGGGAGTATCCTACGAGCAGTACTTC.

A remark on this clonotype: A much larger clone sits a single nucleotide away, making a read error possible. The V call is TRBV2, the J call TRBJ2-7, with 8 bases aligning to TRBD2. The V gene end was trimmed by 9 bases and the J gene end by 7 bases; junction bases not matched to a gene: 8. The CDR3 consists of 12 residues. CDR1 and CDR2 (germline): SNHLY, FYNNEI. The CDR3 coding sequence is TGTGCCAGTCGGCGGGAGGTGCGGGAGCAGTACTTC. Protein product: CASRREVREQYF.

There are many counts of this clonotype. The CDR3 region is CASSPRDTQYF. The DNA of the CDR3 is TGTGCCAGCAGTCCGCGGGATACGCAGTATTTT. The chain is built from TRBV7-9 and TRBJ2-3; D not resolved. From germline, CDR1 is SEHNR and CDR2 FQNEAQ (reference sequence). The length of the CDR3 is 11 residues. V lost 6 bases, J lost 6 bases, and 7 bases lay in between.

The table lists this clonotype with many counts. The genes are TRBV12-3 or TRBV12-4 and TRBJ1-1; 7 bases line up with TRBD1. CDR3 size: 12 residues. The junction had 5 bases not matched to a gene; V was cut back by 8 bases and J by 5 bases. CDR3 in amino acids: CASAQGGTEAFF. The CDR3 DNA reads TGTGCCAGCGCCCAGGGGGGAACTGAAGCTTTCTTT.

This clonotype was detected a few times. J is TRBJ1-5 and V is TRBV30; D might be TRBD1 (5 bases). Looked up from germline, CDR1 is GTSNPN and CDR2 is SVGIG (reference sequence). V gave up 5 bases and J gave up 5 bases, with 16 bases separating them. This CDR3 comprises 14 residues. CDR3 sequence: CAWAVGTEYQPQHF. As DNA, the CDR3 is TGTGCCTGGGCAGTGGGGACCGAGTATCAGCCCCAGCATTTT.

This clonotype was seen ten or more times. The chain links TRBV19 to TRBJ2-1, with D perhaps matching TRBD2 (6 bases). Germline assignment: CDR1 LNHDA and CDR2 SQIVND (reference sequence). The CDR3 sequence is 15 residues long. The V and J ends lost 8 bases and 9 bases respectively, with 23 bases between them. CDR3 region: CASRRSSADLSEQFF. The CDR3 nucleotides are TGTGCCAGTCGCCGGTCTAGCGCCGATCTGAGTGAGCAGTTCTTC.

This clonotype was observed many times. CDR3 in DNA: TGTGCCAGCATAAAAACCGGGAACACTGAAGCTTTCTTT. Translating gives CASIKTGNTEAFF. This chain connects TRBV7-2 to TRBJ1-1; D gene unclear. The germline V gene encodes CDR1 SGHTA and CDR2 FQGNSA. The CDR3 runs 13 residues. V lost 7 bases and J 1 base, leaving 10 bases between the germline ends.

This clonotype was seen ten or more times. The gene calls are TRBV7-3 and TRBJ1-1, with 11 bases that match TRBD1. CDR3 size: 14 residues. Germline V CDR1 and CDR2: SGHTA, FQGTGA. V trimming: 6 bases; J trimming: 3 bases; junction bases outside the gene matches: 3. The CDR3 region is CASSSGQGDTEAFF. The CDR3 region has the DNA TGTGCCAGCAGTTCGGGACAGGGGGACACTGAAGCTTTCTTT.

This clonotype was counted many times. The genes are TRBV7-2 and TRBJ1-2; 7 positions agree with TRBD1. This CDR3 has 15 residues. The V and J ends lost 1 base and 3 bases, in that order; junction bases with no gene match: 5. The V gene's germline CDR1 is SGHTA and CDR2 FQGNSA. The CDR3 here is CASSLEGGRYYGYTF. DNA of the CDR3: TGTGCCAGCAGCTTAGAAGGGGGCAGATACTATGGCTACACCTTC.

At least ten counts were recorded for this clonotype. The V and J genes are TRBV7-2 and TRBJ2-7; 9 nucleotides align to TRBD1. Germline CDR1 is SGHTA and CDR2 is FQGNSA. CDR3 size: 13 residues. Trimming at V came to 10 bases and at J to 3 bases, leaving 7 bases not matched to a gene. Here the CDR3 reads CATRGQGGYEQYF. The CDR3 bases are TGTGCCACCCGGGGACAGGGAGGCTACGAGCAGTACTTC.

This clonotype was detected ten times or more. This sequence joins TRBV5-1 and TRBJ2-2, with D unresolved. V lost 3 bases and J lost 1, with 4 bases in between. This CDR3 comprises 13 residues. Germline V CDR1 and CDR2: SGHRS, YFSETQ. CDR3 in amino acids: CASSWGNTGELFF. The DNA of the CDR3 is TGCGCCAGCAGCTGGGGGAACACCGGGGAGCTGTTTTTT. The full variable domain, completed using reference TRBV5-1 and TRBJ2-2, is KAGVTQTPRYLIKTRGQQVTLSCSPISGHRSVSWYQQTPGQGLQFLFEYFSETQRNKGNFPGRFSGRQFSNSRSEMNVSTLELGDSALYLCASSWGNTGELFFGEGSRLTVL.

There are many counts of this clonotype. The gene calls are TRBV15 and TRBJ1-2; D might be TRBD1 (5 bases). The length of the CDR3 is 13 residues. V lost 1 base to trimming and J lost 8 bases, with 11 bases between them. Germline values: CDR1 LNHNV, CDR2 YYDKDF (reference sequence). CDR3: CATSRVSGRGYTF. Here the CDR3 DNA reads TGTGCCACCAGCAGAGTGTCGGGGCGGGGCTACACCTTC.

This clonotype was seen at least ten times. V is TRBV28 and J is TRBJ1-6; 10 nucleotides line up with TRBD1. J lost 5 bases, V lost 7 bases, and 8 bases had no gene match. The CDR3 consists of 16 residues. CDR1 and CDR2 (germline): MDHEN, SYDVKM. CDR3: CASNFPGQGHNSPLHF. In DNA form, the CDR3 reads TGTGCCAGCAACTTTCCGGGACAGGGGCATAATTCACCCCTCCACTTT.

V is TRBV4-2 and J is TRBJ2-3; D possibly corresponds to TRBD1 (7 bases). This CDR3 contains 16 residues. Trimming left V 3 bases short and J 2 bases short, with 15 bases between. Germline V lookup: CDR1 LGHNA, CDR2 YNFKEQ. CDR3 bases: TGTGCCAGCAGCCAGGCACAGGGGACTCTCACAGATACGCAGTATTTT. It encodes CASSQAQGTLTDTQYF.

This clonotype came up many times. V is TRBV28 and J is TRBJ2-5; D may be TRBD2 (7 bases). Deletions cut 7 bases from V and 4 bases from J, with 13 bases between. This CDR3 has 13 amino acids. Germline V CDR1 and CDR2: MDHEN, SYDVKM. The CDR3: CASTMGGRETQYF. In DNA, the CDR3 is TGTGCCAGCACCATGGGGGGGCGAGAGACCCAGTACTTC.

This clonotype has ten or more counts. J is TRBJ2-2 and V is TRBV27; D not resolved. Germline values: CDR1 MNHEY, CDR2 SMNVEV (reference sequence). CDR3 length: 14 residues. Trimming shortened V by 3 bases and J by 1 base, and 6 bases separated the two germline ends. The CDR3 loop is CASSFGWNTGELFF. The CDR3 DNA is TGTGCCAGCAGTTTTGGATGGAACACCGGGGAGCTGTTTTTT.

This clonotype appeared a few times. The V and J genes are TRBV10-3 and TRBJ1-3, with D tentatively TRBD1 (6 bases). CDR3 length: 15 residues. Trimming removed 6 bases at V and 2 bases at J, with 14 bases between. CDR1 and CDR2 (germline): ENHRY, SYGVKD. DNA of the CDR3: TGTGCCATCAGCGATACAGGGATTCCTGGAAACACCATATATTTT. This translates into CAISDTGIPGNTIYF.

This clonotype was detected a few times. The chain links TRBV10-3 to TRBJ1-3; 8 bases are shared with TRBD1. With V trimmed by 10 bases and J by 1 base, 9 bases remained unmatched. The CDR3 sequence is 15 residues long. Germline assignment: CDR1 ENHRY and CDR2 SYGVKD. In DNA, the CDR3 is TGTGCCACCGCGAGTCGGACAGGGTCTGGAAACACCATATATTTT. It is translated as CATASRTGSGNTIYF.

The chain uses TRBV29-1 and TRBJ1-5; D remains ambiguous. CDR1 and CDR2 from the germline V gene are SQVTM and ANQGSEA. There are 13 residues in the CDR3. The V and J ends lost 6 bases and 4 bases respectively, with 13 bases between them. The CDR3 sequence: CSVAGSENQPQHF. The DNA for the CDR3 is TGCAGCGTGGCCGGGTCCGAAAATCAGCCCCAGCATTTT.

This clonotype occurred many times. The chain carries TRBV30 and TRBJ1-5; D remains ambiguous. The CDR3 spans 13 residues. The V end lost 1 base, the J end lost 0 bases, and 4 bases lay between the germline ends. CDR1 is GTSNPN, CDR2 SVGIG, per germline (reference sequence). Here the CDR3 reads CAWSGDSNQPQHF. The CDR3 DNA is TGTGCCTGGAGTGGGGATAGCAATCAGCCCCAGCATTTT.

This clonotype was seen ten or more times. The chain is built from TRBV20-1 and TRBJ2-3, with D perhaps TRBD1 or TRBD2 (5 bases each). Trimming took off 5 bases at V and 0 bases at J, with 6 bases between the two ends. This CDR3 spans 12 amino acids. In germline, CDR1 is DFQATT, CDR2 SNEGSKA (reference sequence). CDR3 in amino acids: CSAEGSTDTQYF. The CDR3 DNA reads TGCAGTGCTGAGGGGAGCACAGATACGCAGTATTTT.

This clonotype was detected many times. The chain has TRBV19 and TRBJ2-7; TRBD1 might be the D (6 bases). CDR1 is LNHDA, CDR2 SQIVND, per germline (reference sequence). The CDR3 is 15 amino acids. V lost 6 bases to trimming and J lost 4 bases, with 19 bases between them. CDR3 sequence: CASRGPEQGVYEQYF. CDR3 DNA sequence: TGTGCCAGTAGGGGGCCGGAACAGGGCGTTTACGAGCAGTACTTC. The variable domain in full, completed from reference TRBV19 and TRBJ2-7, reads DGGITQSPKYLFRKEGQNVTLSCEQNLNHDAMYWYRQDPGQGLRLIYYSQIVNDFQKGDIAEGYSVSREKKESFPLTVTSAQKNPTAFYLCASRGPEQGVYEQYFGPGTRLTVT.

The V gene is TRBV7-9, the J gene TRBJ2-3, with D perhaps TRBD2 (7 bases). Looked up from germline, CDR1 is SEHNR and CDR2 is FQNEAQ (reference sequence). CDR3 length: 15 residues. V was cut by 7 bases and J by 3 bases, with 17 bases left in between. CDR3 coding DNA: TGTGCCAGCACCCCGGGGGCGGGAGTTACAGATACGCAGTATTTT. This encodes CASTPGAGVTDTQYF.

The V gene is TRBV24-1, the J gene TRBJ2-3; 11 nucleotides align to TRBD2. Germline V gives CDR1 KGHDR, CDR2 SFDVKD. The CDR3 is 16 residues long. The ends lost 6 bases at V and 4 bases at J; junction bases unmatched: 8. For the CDR3, the DNA is TGTGCCACCAGTTCCGAGACTAGCGGGATGGCAGATACGCAGTATTTT. Translated, it gives CATSSETSGMADTQYF.

The rearrangement links TRBV19 to TRBJ2-7; TRBD1 matches 8 bases. Germline values: CDR1 LNHDA, CDR2 SQIVND (reference sequence). CDR3 length: 13 residues. Trimming at V came to 5 bases and at J to 5 bases, leaving 5 bases not matched to a gene. The CDR3 bases are TGTGCCAGTAGTTACTACAGGGGGGACGAGCAGTACTTC. Translating gives CASSYYRGDEQYF.

As to this clonotype: Relative to the germline gene, one junction end is altered; a read error may explain this. V is TRBV18 and J is TRBJ2-4, with 8 positions matching TRBD1. CDR1 and CDR2 (germline): KGHSH, LQKENI. The CDR3 sequence is 15 residues long. The CDR3 loop reads CASSPPGTGGNIKYF. The CDR3 DNA sequence: TGTGCCAGCTCACCACCAGGAACAGGGGGAAACATTAAGTACTTC.